The 15 T cell receptor beta chains presented below share a single source sample, sequenced in a study of T cells after yellow fever vaccination (dated 2019 in TCRdb). The treatment or condition label for this specimen denotes: live attenuated yellow fever vaccine strain. Libraries were built with 5' RACE. TCRdb shows the sequencer as Illumina NovaSeq 6000. TCRdb's own reprocessing of the public reads used fastp at Q25 and MiXCR and kept productive beta chains. Entries that share a CDR3 protein sequence are merged under the most common genes and DNA. For this sample the table gives roughly 310,000 distinct CDR3 sequences, of which approximately 3.9% were detected only once. Jointly, the top ten make up roughly a quarter of the sample. Sequencing was performed on PBMCs, taken on the day of the yellow fever booster vaccination. These receptors originate from a man in his late teens or twenties who received the YFV17D yellow fever vaccine.

The genes are TRBV5-4 and TRBJ2-7, with TRBD2 as a possible D gene (5 bases). Germline-derived CDR1 and CDR2 are SGHNT and YYREEE (reference sequence). The CDR3 loop spans 12 amino acids. V was pared by 4 bases and J by 5 bases, with 10 bases between. In DNA, the CDR3 is TGTGCCAGCAGCGGTGCGGGTAACGAGCAGTACGTC. Its protein is CASSGAGNEQYV.

This clonotype was seen more than once but under ten times. The chain has TRBV15 and TRBJ1-3, with a possible D match to TRBD1 (5 bases). Germline V gives CDR1 LNHNV, CDR2 YYDKDF (reference sequence). This CDR3 spans 14 amino acids. The V end lost 3 bases, the J end lost 3 bases, and 9 bases lay between the germline ends. CDR3 DNA sequence: TGTGCCACCAGCAGGGGGACGCGTGGAAACACCATATATTTT. Translating it yields CATSRGTRGNTIYF.

This clonotype occurred many times. CDR3 bases: TGCGCCAGCAGCCCCGGACCGCCAAATCAGCCCCAGCATTTT. It codes for CASSPGPPNQPQHF. The chain recombines TRBV5-1 with TRBJ1-5; D gene uncertain. The CDR3 sequence is 14 residues long. V gave up 4 bases and J gave up 4 bases, with 12 bases separating them. CDR1 and CDR2 (germline): SGHRS, YFSETQ.

At least ten counts were recorded for this clonotype. The J gene is TRBJ2-2, the V gene TRBV6-5; D is unclear. V shed 2 bases and J shed 7 bases, with 11 bases lying between them. Germline V gene sequence: CDR1 MNHEY, CDR2 SVGAGI. The CDR3 extends over 14 amino acids. For the CDR3, the DNA is TGTGCCAGCAGTTACGGCCCGTTCGGCGGGGAGCTGTTTTTT. Its protein product is CASSYGPFGGELFF.

This clonotype came up a few times. The chain joins TRBV10-3 to TRBJ2-5, with 9 bases identical to TRBD2. Germline V CDR1 and CDR2: ENHRY, SYGVKD. The CDR3 covers 17 residues. The J segment lost 5 bases and the V segment lost 0 bases, leaving 10 bases of the junction unmatched. CDR3 region: CAISESQGGGATETQYF. The DNA for the CDR3 is TGTGCCATCAGTGAGTCGCAGGGCGGGGGGGCCACGGAGACCCAGTACTTC.

This rearrangement joins TRBV4-3 to TRBJ2-5; perhaps TRBD1 as D (5 bases). The CDR3 spans 16 residues. Germline CDR1 reads LGHNA; CDR2 reads YSLEER. V lost 0 bases to trimming and J lost 1 base, with 12 bases between them. The DNA of the CDR3 is TGCGCCAGCAGCCAAGATGAGGAGACAGTCCAAGAGACCCAGTACTTC. Encoded protein: CASSQDEETVQETQYF.

This clonotype was seen at least ten times. The chain joins TRBV27 to TRBJ1-1, with no clear D. The germline V and J ends were trimmed by 3 bases and 1 base, with 6 bases remaining between them. Germline CDR1 MNHEY, CDR2 SMNVEV (reference sequence). This CDR3 is 13 amino acids long. As DNA, the CDR3 is TGTGCCAGCAGTTTGAGTCGGAACACTGAAGCTTTCTTT. This translates into CASSLSRNTEAFF.

This clonotype was counted between two and nine times. This rearrangement joins TRBV11-2 to TRBJ2-3; 9 bases match TRBD1. Germline V gene sequence: CDR1 SGHAT, CDR2 FQNNGV. The V gene end was trimmed by 3 bases and the J gene end by 2 bases; junction bases not matched to a gene: 6. The CDR3 extends over 16 amino acids. The CDR3 is CASSLMGTGLTDTQYF. CDR3 sequence (DNA): TGTGCCAGCAGCTTGATGGGGACAGGGCTCACAGATACGCAGTATTTT.

The J gene is TRBJ2-3, the V gene TRBV7-8; TRBD2 is a possible D gene (6 bases). The CDR3 runs 15 residues. The V gene lost 5 bases and the J gene lost 5 bases, with 17 bases spanning the gap. Germline V CDR1 and CDR2: SGHVS, FQNEAQ. The CDR3 bases are TGTGCCAGCAGCGTTTCCGGGACTCGCCAAGATACGCAGTATTTT. Protein product: CASSVSGTRQDTQYF.

This clonotype was detected many times. The genes are TRBV20-1 and TRBJ2-1; TRBD2 agrees at 9 bases. Germline-derived CDR1 and CDR2 are DFQATT and SNEGSKA (reference sequence). This CDR3 has 16 amino acids. After removal of 3 bases from V and 0 bases from J, the junction contained 6 bases not matched to a gene. CDR3 nucleotides: TGCAGTGCTAGCGTCTTAGCGGGGGCCTCCTACAATGAGCAGTTCTTC. Translating gives CSASVLAGASYNEQFF.

This sequence joins TRBV7-2 and TRBJ2-5, with 9 bases fitting TRBD2. This CDR3 spans 16 amino acids. Germline assignment: CDR1 SGHTA and CDR2 FQGNSA. V lost 5 bases to trimming and J lost 5 bases; unmatched junction nucleotides: 12. For the CDR3, the DNA is TGTGCCAGCAGCATCATTAGCGGGGGCTGGAGGGAGACCCAGTACTTC. Its protein product is CASSIISGGWRETQYF.

The rearrangement uses TRBV11-2 and TRBJ2-4, with D hard to call. The length of the CDR3 is 13 residues. The V end was cut by 0 bases, the J end by 8 bases, with 8 bases between. From germline, CDR1 is SGHAT and CDR2 FQNNGV. The CDR3 DNA reads TGTGCCAGCAGCTTAGATGGCTCAGACATTCAGTACTTC. It encodes CASSLDGSDIQYF.

There are a few counts of this clonotype. This chain uses TRBV6-5 with TRBJ1-5; the match to TRBD1 covers 7 bases. Germline trimming cut 6 bases from V and 4 bases from J; bases unmatched to any gene: 6. Germline loops: CDR1 MNHEY, CDR2 SVGAGI. This CDR3 is 14 amino acids long. The CDR3 sequence is CASRPTGRNQPQHF. The CDR3 bases are TGTGCCAGCAGACCGACAGGGAGAAATCAGCCCCAGCATTTT.

This clonotype was observed many times. The chain combines TRBV5-1 with TRBJ2-6; no firm D call. This CDR3 spans 14 amino acids. Trimming left V 4 bases short and J 0 bases short, with 5 bases between. The germline V gene encodes CDR1 SGHRS and CDR2 YFSETQ. CDR3 in DNA: TGCGCCAGCAGCCAAGACTCTGGGGCCAACGTCCTGACTTTC. Translating it yields CASSQDSGANVLTF.

This clonotype has a handful of counts. J is TRBJ1-2 and V is TRBV18; 7 bases agree with TRBD1. Germline lookup yields CDR1 KGHSH and CDR2 LQKENI. The CDR3 runs 18 residues. J lost 1 base, V lost 3 bases, and 14 bases had no gene match. The DNA of the CDR3 is TGTGCCAGCTCACCCCGGACAGGCGGTGGAGAAATTAACTATGGCTACACCTTC. Translating it yields CASSPRTGGGEINYGYTF.